One sample yielded the 11 T cell receptor beta chains listed below, sequenced in a study of T cells in Graves' hyperthyroidism and ophthalmopathy. TCR beta CDR3 regions were amplified from RNA transcripts. An initial round of RT-PCR targeting the TCR CDR3 relied on the HTBI primer set. TCRdb passed the multiplex PCR reads through MiXCR, listing each CDR3 protein once. The table shows 250,000 or so distinct CDR3 sequences, with approximately 15% occurring only once. The specimen sequenced was blood. The receptors come from a woman in her 40s with Graves' hyperthyroidism that later progressed to Graves' ophthalmopathy.

This clonotype was seen ten or more times. The chain's CDR3 is CASSYERAREQYF. CDR3 sequence (DNA): TGTGCCAGCAGTTACGAAAGGGCCCGCGAGCAGTACTTC. V gene TRBV6-6 combines with J gene TRBJ2-7; D is ambiguous. Germline CDR1 reads MNHNY; CDR2 reads SVGAGI (reference sequence). The CDR3 is 13 amino acids. Deletions cut 2 bases from V and 6 bases from J, with 11 bases between.

Many counts were recorded for this clonotype. The chain uses TRBV5-1 and TRBJ1-2; D perhaps matches TRBD1 (5 bases). The germline CDR1 and CDR2 sequences are SGHRS and YFSETQ. The CDR3 is 17 amino acids. V gave up 6 bases and J gave up 0 bases, with 21 bases separating them. The CDR3 region is CASNLGGDLSSNYGYTF. The DNA for the CDR3 is TGCGCCAGCAACCTCGGAGGGGACTTATCCTCTAACTATGGCTACACCTTC.

In its sample, this clonotype was seen many times. The gene calls are TRBV28 and TRBJ2-3, with 8 bases identical to TRBD1. The V segment lost 4 bases and the J segment 2 bases; nucleotides outside the gene matches: 2. The CDR3 extends over 14 amino acids. CDR1 is MDHEN and CDR2 is SYDVKM in the germline V gene. The CDR3 loop is CASSSTGVTDTQYF. In nucleotides, the CDR3 is TGTGCCAGCAGTTCGACAGGGGTCACAGATACGCAGTATTTT.

This rearrangement joins TRBV10-2 to TRBJ2-2; 12 bases map to TRBD2. V lost 4 bases and J lost 6; bases outside the gene matches: 3. Per the germline V gene, CDR1 is WSHSY and CDR2 is SAAADI. CDR3 size: 15 residues. The CDR3, as DNA: TGCGCCAGCAGTGGACTAGCGGGAGTTGCCGGGGAGCTGTTTTTT. Protein sequence: CASSGLAGVAGELFF.

This clonotype was counted between two and nine times. A read error may produce the germline difference seen at one junction end. CDR3 in DNA: TGTGCCAGCAGTTTAAGCAGCGGGAGGGCGGGAGAGCAGCACTTC. It translates to CASSLSSGRAGEQHF. V is TRBV12-3 or TRBV12-4 and J is TRBJ2-7, with 10 bases identical to TRBD2. The CDR3 loop spans 15 amino acids.

This clonotype was detected many times. V and J are TRBV6-1 and TRBJ2-3; D gene unclear. The CDR3 spans 15 residues. The V end lost 6 bases, the J end lost 4 bases, and 17 bases lay between the germline ends. In germline, CDR1 is MNHNS, CDR2 SASEGT. DNA for the CDR3: TGTGCCAGCAGACGTTCCCTCGCTGGGGCAGATACGCAGTATTTT. Translation: CASRRSLAGADTQYF.

This clonotype showed up many times. The rearrangement uses TRBV29-1 and TRBJ1-1, with unresolved D. The CDR3 covers 11 residues. V lost 6 bases to trimming and J lost 2 bases, with 7 bases between them. Germline V lookup: CDR1 SQVTM, CDR2 ANQGSEA. The CDR3 spells CSVYINTEAFF. DNA for the CDR3: TGCAGCGTCTACATCAACACTGAAGCTTTCTTT.

This chain uses TRBV19 with TRBJ2-7, with 7 bases identical to TRBD1. V trimming: 7 bases; J trimming: 3 bases; junction bases outside the gene matches: 6. Germline V lookup: CDR1 LNHDA, CDR2 SQIVND (reference sequence). The CDR3 runs to 13 residues. The CDR3 loop is CASNLAGGYEQYF. The CDR3 region has the DNA TGTGCCAGTAATCTGGCAGGGGGCTACGAGCAGTACTTC.

This clonotype was detected many times. This chain joins TRBV27 and TRBJ2-1, with 10 bases that match TRBD2. J was trimmed by 2 bases and V by 2 bases; bases with no gene match: 0. CDR1 and CDR2 (germline): MNHEY, SMNVEV (reference sequence). CDR3 length equals 15 residues. CDR3 loop: CASSLLAGAYNEQFF. In DNA form, the CDR3 reads TGTGCCAGCAGTTTACTAGCGGGAGCCTACAATGAGCAGTTCTTC.

This clonotype has just a few counts. This chain links TRBV19 with TRBJ1-1; D might be TRBD1 (6 bases). The germline V and J ends were trimmed by 7 bases and 10 bases, with 16 bases remaining between them. The CDR3 contains 12 residues. CDR1 is LNHDA, CDR2 SQIVND, per germline (reference sequence). In DNA, the CDR3 is TGTGCCAGTACCAACAGGGTTTTAGGAGCTTTCTTT. Protein product: CASTNRVLGAFF.

This clonotype showed up just a few times. V gene TRBV19 combines with J gene TRBJ1-5; no firm D call. This CDR3 has 15 residues. V shed 7 bases and J shed 0 bases, with 13 bases lying between them. Germline assignment: CDR1 LNHDA and CDR2 SQIVND (reference sequence). CDR3 loop: CASTVSEYSNQPQHF. As DNA, the CDR3 is TGTGCCAGTACGGTATCCGAATATAGCAATCAGCCCCAGCATTTT.